The T cell receptor (beta chain) described here comes from a study of cytomegalovirus exposure and HLA in healthy donors. Study background: The 110 or so validation repertoires used a platform that matched the one used for the 550 to 800 first-cohort repertoires, as a later analysis reported. Overall study results and limits: Altogether, around 160 TCR beta chains were recorded as cytomegalovirus-associated. CMV antigen specificity of a few CMV-associated chains was confirmed in vitro.

CDR3 length equals 14 residues. Between the trimmed V and J ends, which lost 7 bases and 1 base, there was a span of 10 bases. Germline loops: CDR1 WNHNN, CDR2 SYGVQD (reference sequence). This table comes from immunoSEQ multiplex PCR, and its TCRdb copy is limited to in-frame clones, with some not included. The data hold fewer than 90,000 clones, with approximately 84% observed a single time. This clone was seen a few times. What it recognizes is unknown. The sample taken for sequencing was PBMCs. V and J are TRBV10-1 and TRBJ2-2; the D is unclear. This clonotype originated in a woman aged 18-29 years in good health and CMV-seropositive. The CDR3 region is CASTVAGNTGELFF. The CDR3 nucleotides are TGCGCCAGCACCGTCGCAGGGAACACCGGGGAGCTGTTTTTT.